This T cell receptor beta chain was found in a study of beta chain features in type 1 diabetes. Study-level points and caveats: More deletions and fewer insertions at VDJ junctions were found in patients with type 1 diabetes. Patients and controls would be equally affected if PCR favored shorter templates.

Staining for CD45RO/CCR7/CD25/CD127/CD95/CD27 allowed sorting of CD4+ naive, central memory, regulatory and stem cell-like memory cells. Sequencing targeted expressed TCRB transcripts, as all isolated RNA had been reverse transcribed. Roughly 3.6 million reads on average were seen across naive, central memory and regulatory T cell samples. Profiling relied on immunoSEQ multiplex PCR, and the TCRdb table lists in-frame clones only, not all of them. Altogether about 620,000 clones are present, about a sixth being singletons, with the ten largest covering under 0.095%. The CDR3 runs to 14 residues. Germline lookup yields CDR1 SEHNR and CDR2 FQNEAQ (reference sequence). The V end was cut by 5 bases, the J end by 4 bases, with 12 bases between. Of note for this clone: The target antigen is unknown.

V usage is TRBV7-9 and J usage is TRBJ1-5; tentative D call: TRBD1 (5 bases). Source material: naive CD4+ T cells from blood. This sequence originates from a man aged 18 to 30 in good health. CDR3: CASSPDISNQPQHF. DNA for the CDR3: TGTGCCAGCAGCCCGGACATATCAAATCAGCCCCAGCATTTT.